A single sample is the source of the 31 T cell receptor beta chains below, sequenced in a study of blood T cell repertoires in COVID-19. The data were produced by immunoSEQ multiplex PCR, yet TCRdb's version contains in-frame clones alone and is incomplete. The sample shows 150,000 to 200,000 clones, around 80% of them seen only once. Sequencing used PBMCs or T cells enriched from blood (not recorded which). The receptors were gathered from a man between 60 and 75 years old who had been exposed to COVID-19.

This clone was observed a handful of times. V is TRBV2 and J is TRBJ1-3; D may be TRBD1 (6 bases). V was clipped by 6 bases and J by 4 bases, with 10 bases between them. Per germline, CDR1 SNHLY and CDR2 FYNNEI. The CDR3 has 13 amino acids. Written as DNA, the CDR3 is TGTGCCAGCAGCGGACAGAACGGAAACACCATATATTTT. Translating it yields CASSGQNGNTIYF.

V usage is TRBV15 and J usage is TRBJ1-5; D unclear. Germline loops: CDR1 LNHNV, CDR2 YYDKDF (reference sequence). The CDR3 contains 14 residues. V lost 0 bases, J lost 2 bases, and 5 bases lay in between. CDR3 sequence: CATSRETGNQPQHF. The CDR3 DNA is TGTGCCACCAGCAGAGAAACAGGCAATCAGCCCCAGCATTTT.

This rearrangement joins TRBV5-8 to TRBJ2-1; 9 bases are shared with TRBD1. The CDR3 length is 14 residues. The junction had 3 bases not matched to a gene; V was cut back by 6 bases and J by 2 bases. Looked up from germline, CDR1 is SGHTS and CDR2 is YDEGEE. This CDR3 is CASTRTGAYNEQFF. The DNA of the CDR3 is TGTGCCAGCACCCGGACAGGGGCCTACAATGAGCAGTTCTTC.

The V call is TRBV12-3 or TRBV12-4, the J call TRBJ2-1; no clear D. Trimming took 2 bases from V and 7 from J, leaving 6 bases between them. The CDR3 sequence is 12 residues long. The CDR3 sequence: CASSLSSNEQFF. DNA of the CDR3: TGTGCCAGCAGTTTATCCTCTAATGAGCAGTTCTTC.

The genes are TRBV19 and TRBJ2-7; D is possibly TRBD1 (6 bases). Germline CDR1 LNHDA, CDR2 SQIVND (reference sequence). The V gene lost 5 bases and the J gene lost 3 bases, with 11 bases spanning the gap. The CDR3 covers 13 residues. CDR3 protein: CASSLRTDYEQYF. CDR3 sequence (DNA): TGTGCCAGTAGTCTCCGGACAGACTACGAGCAGTACTTC.

J is TRBJ2-3 and V is TRBV25-1; 10 nucleotides align to TRBD1. Per the germline V gene, CDR1 is MGHDK and CDR2 is SYGVNS. Trimming removed 9 bases from V and 6 bases from J; junction bases left unmatched: 6. The CDR3 consists of 13 residues. CDR3 in DNA: TGTGCCAGTAGACAGGGGGCGGTGGATACGCAGTATTTT. It translates to CASRQGAVDTQYF.

The chain is built from TRBV6-2 or TRBV6-3 and TRBJ1-5; 8 positions agree with TRBD1. J lost 0 bases, V lost 4 bases, and 5 bases had no gene match. CDR3 length equals 16 residues. The germline CDR1 and CDR2 sequences are MNHEY and SVGEGT. CDR3 nucleotide sequence: TGTGCCAGCAGTTCGTGGACAGGGTATAGCAATCAGCCCCAGCATTTT. Translation: CASSSWTGYSNQPQHF.

CDR3 nucleotide sequence: TGTGCCACCAGTGATACCAACAGGTTCTCCCAGCAATCACCCTTTGGGGAGCAGTACTTC. It specifies CATSDTNRFSQQSPFGEQYF. The J gene is TRBJ2-7, the V gene TRBV24-1; tentatively, D is TRBD1 (5 bases). The CDR3 runs 20 residues. Germline loops: CDR1 KGHDR, CDR2 SFDVKD. Trimming left V 3 bases short and J 7 bases short, with 33 bases between.

The rearrangement links TRBV5-6 to TRBJ1-1; no clear D gene. The CDR3 totals 13 residues. The germline CDR1 and CDR2 sequences are SGHDT and YYEEEE. Trimming took off 0 bases at V and 1 base at J, with 4 bases between the two ends. CDR3 sequence reads: CASSLGRNTEAFF. The DNA of the CDR3 is TGTGCCAGCAGCTTGGGGAGGAACACTGAAGCTTTCTTT.

This rearrangement joins TRBV3-1 (or the pseudogene TRBV3-2) to TRBJ2-7, with a tentative D call TRBD1 (5 bases). Trimming left V 1 base short and J 4 bases short, with 11 bases between. CDR1 and CDR2 (germline): LGHDT, YNNKEL (reference sequence). The CDR3 totals 14 residues. CDR3 loop: CASSQVRGSYEQYF. Here the CDR3 DNA reads TGTGCCAGCAGCCAAGTAAGGGGTTCTTACGAGCAGTACTTC.

The rearrangement joins TRBV5-8 to TRBJ1-5, with D perhaps TRBD1 (6 bases). CDR1 is SGHTS, CDR2 YDEGEE, per germline. Trimming stripped 4 bases from V and 6 bases from J, with 14 bases between. The length of the CDR3 is 14 residues. CDR3 amino acids: CASSPGQFGQPQHF. The CDR3 nucleotides are TGTGCCAGCAGCCCAGGACAGTTCGGTCAGCCCCAGCATTTT.

The genes are TRBV7-8 and TRBJ2-1; TRBD2 agrees at 7 bases. CDR3 length: 17 amino acids. CDR1 SGHVS and CDR2 FQNEAQ come from the germline V gene. V lost 2 bases, J lost 5 bases, and 12 bases stayed unmatched. CDR3 sequence: CASSLWLKGGYDNEQFF. In DNA, the CDR3 is TGTGCCAGCAGCTTATGGTTGAAGGGAGGGTATGACAATGAGCAGTTCTTC.

The chain links TRBV3-1 (or the pseudogene TRBV3-2) to TRBJ2-2; perhaps TRBD1 as D (6 bases). V lost 4 bases, J lost 1 base, and 10 bases lay in between. The germline gives CDR1 LGHDT, CDR2 YNNKEL (reference sequence). This CDR3 comprises 15 residues. CDR3: CASSREGQNTGELFF. As DNA, the CDR3 is TGTGCCAGCAGCCGAGAGGGACAGAACACCGGGGAGCTGTTTTTT.

The chain joins TRBV29-1 to TRBJ2-1, with TRBD2 identical over 11 bases. Germline values: CDR1 SQVTM, CDR2 ANQGSEA. The CDR3 covers 13 residues. V lost 3 bases, J lost 6 bases, and 1 base stayed unmatched. DNA for the CDR3: TGCAGCGTTGACCTAGCGGGGGGCAATGAGCAGTTCTTC. Translating it yields CSVDLAGGNEQFF.

The rearrangement uses TRBV5-4 and TRBJ1-4; 10 bases fit TRBD1. Germline trimming cut 2 bases from V and 7 bases from J; bases unmatched to any gene: 8. The CDR3 is 16 amino acids. Germline-derived CDR1 and CDR2 are SGHNT and YYREEE (reference sequence). CDR3 amino acids: CASSFGKDRGVEKLFF. The CDR3 DNA is TGTGCCAGCAGCTTCGGAAAGGACAGGGGGGTTGAAAAACTGTTTTTT.

The V and J genes are TRBV24-1 and TRBJ2-3; TRBD2 is a possible D gene (6 bases). The CDR3 runs 15 residues. Trimming stripped 6 bases from V and 4 bases from J, with 16 bases between. Germline V gene data show CDR1 as KGHDR and CDR2 as SFDVKD. CDR3 coding DNA: TGTGCCACCAGTCGGGTAGCGGCTACACCAGATACGCAGTATTTT. Translation: CATSRVAATPDTQYF.

The chain has TRBV9 and TRBJ2-3, with D possibly matching TRBD2 (6 bases). V gave up 6 bases and J gave up 0 bases, with 17 bases separating them. The germline V gene has CDR1 SGDLS and CDR2 YYNGEE. The CDR3 is 16 residues long. Here the CDR3 reads CASTPRLASSTDTQYF. For the CDR3, the DNA is TGTGCCAGCACCCCGCGCCTAGCGTCTAGCACAGATACGCAGTATTTT.

This rearrangement joins TRBV6-6 to TRBJ1-6; possibly TRBD1 for D (6 bases). CDR3 length: 16 amino acids. V was clipped by 8 bases and J by 8 bases, with 22 bases between them. Germline assignment: CDR1 MNHNY and CDR2 SVGAGI (reference sequence). CDR3: CASGSPPRDIDSPLHF. DNA of the CDR3: TGTGCCAGCGGCTCTCCCCCCCGGGACATAGATTCACCCCTCCACTTT.

This clone is deemed medium-sized. V gene TRBV7-8 combines with J gene TRBJ2-7; D gene uncertain. In germline, CDR1 is SGHVS, CDR2 FQNEAQ. The length of the CDR3 is 15 residues. Trimming stripped 10 bases from V and 2 bases from J, with 21 bases between. In nucleotides, the CDR3 is TGTGCCACAGCCTCCGGTACCGGCGGTACCTACGAGCAGTACTTC. Amino acid sequence: CATASGTGGTYEQYF.

The V call is TRBV30, the J call TRBJ1-3; D is undetermined. Germline V gene sequence: CDR1 GTSNPN, CDR2 SVGIG (reference sequence). This CDR3 spans 12 amino acids. Trimming took off 4 bases at V and 1 base at J, with 5 bases between the two ends. This CDR3 reads CAWKSSGNTIYF. CDR3 nucleotides: TGTGCCTGGAAGAGTTCTGGAAACACCATATATTTT.

The chain joins TRBV7-9 to TRBJ1-2, with D perhaps matching TRBD1 (6 bases). Germline V CDR1 and CDR2: SEHNR, FQNEAQ (reference sequence). V shed 5 bases and J shed 7 bases, with 17 bases lying between them. The CDR3 spans 14 residues. CDR3: CASSPEANRAGYTF. CDR3 DNA: TGTGCCAGCAGCCCAGAAGCTAACAGGGCTGGCTACACCTTC.

The chain carries TRBV19 and TRBJ1-6, with D tentatively TRBD1 (6 bases). Deletions cut 5 bases from V and 0 bases from J, with 17 bases between. The CDR3 extends over 18 amino acids. The germline gives CDR1 LNHDA, CDR2 SQIVND (reference sequence). The CDR3 here is CASSQALTGSSYNSPLHF. The CDR3 DNA is TGTGCCAGTAGTCAGGCCCTCACAGGGAGCTCCTATAATTCACCCCTCCACTTT.

The gene calls are TRBV2 and TRBJ1-4; 9 bases line up with TRBD1. Germline values: CDR1 SNHLY, CDR2 FYNNEI. CDR3 length equals 14 residues. Unmatched junction bases numbered 2, after V lost 4 bases and J lost 5 bases. CDR3 region: CASSAGTGNEKLFF. The CDR3 DNA follows: TGTGCCAGCAGTGCCGGGACAGGGAATGAAAAACTGTTTTTT.

The genes are TRBV5-4 and TRBJ2-1; possibly TRBD1 for D (6 bases). Trimming stripped 1 base from V and 0 bases from J, with 8 bases between. CDR1 is SGHNT and CDR2 is YYREEE in the germline V gene (reference sequence). The CDR3 is made up of 15 amino acids. The CDR3 region is CASSLQGSSYNEQFF. The CDR3 DNA reads as TGTGCCAGCAGCTTGCAGGGGAGCTCCTACAATGAGCAGTTCTTC.

This chain joins TRBV3-1 (or the pseudogene TRBV3-2) and TRBJ1-2; D remains unclear. Germline loops: CDR1 LGHDT, CDR2 YNNKEL (reference sequence). V lost 2 bases and J 6 bases, leaving 19 bases between the germline ends. This CDR3 is 16 amino acids long. The CDR3 nucleotides are TGTGCCAGCAGCCAATCTCACAGCATGGTTGTTGATGGCTACACCTTC. Its protein is CASSQSHSMVVDGYTF.

The chain joins TRBV2 to TRBJ1-5, with D hard to call. The ends were cut back, 7 bases at V and 6 bases at J, with 19 bases in the middle. The CDR3 has 15 residues. The germline V gene encodes CDR1 SNHLY and CDR2 FYNNEI. The CDR3 spells CASTEGWGVGQPQHF. CDR3 DNA sequence: TGTGCCAGCACCGAGGGCTGGGGTGTTGGTCAGCCCCAGCATTTT.

The genes are TRBV28 and TRBJ2-4; D possibly corresponds to TRBD2 (6 bases). There are 13 residues in the CDR3. V was shortened by 9 bases and J by 10 bases, with 19 bases between the two germline ends. The germline V gene encodes CDR1 MDHEN and CDR2 SYDVKM. This CDR3 reads CASKAGPSIIQYF. The CDR3 bases are TGTGCCAGTAAAGCGGGCCCCTCTATTATTCAGTACTTC.

This clone has more than one count but fewer than ten. The CDR3 spells CATRGNRDGYTF. Here the CDR3 DNA reads TGTGCCACCAGGGGGAACAGGGATGGCTACACCTTC. The chain has TRBV24-1 and TRBJ1-2, with a possible D match to TRBD1 (6 bases). The CDR3 is 12 residues long. The germline V and J ends were trimmed by 7 bases and 6 bases, with 11 bases remaining between them. The germline gives CDR1 KGHDR, CDR2 SFDVKD.

This clone was found a few times. The gene calls are TRBV11-2 and TRBJ1-2; D gene unclear. V was shortened by 5 bases and J by 0 bases, with 10 bases between the two germline ends. The CDR3 has 14 amino acids. The germline V gene encodes CDR1 SGHAT and CDR2 FQNNGV. CDR3 sequence reads: CASSPDGANYGYTF. The CDR3 DNA reads as TGTGCCAGCAGCCCTGACGGAGCTAACTATGGCTACACCTTC. Full variable domain (missing parts from reference TRBV11-2 and TRBJ1-2): EAGVAQSPRYKIIEKRQSVAFWCNPISGHATLYWYQQILGQGPKLLIQFQNNGVVDDSQLPKDRFSAERLKGVDSTLKIQPAKLEDSAVYLCASSPDGANYGYTFGSGTRLTVV.

This clone was seen at least ten times. The rearrangement links TRBV4-1 to TRBJ1-1; no reliable D call. V was trimmed by 0 bases and J by 4 bases, leaving 9 bases between them. In germline, CDR1 is MGHRA, CDR2 YSYEKL. This CDR3 is built from 14 residues. This CDR3 reads CASSQEGAGTEAFF. CDR3 nucleotide sequence: TGCGCCAGCAGCCAAGAAGGAGCCGGCACTGAAGCTTTCTTT.

The chain links TRBV5-6 to TRBJ1-6; D is unclear. The CDR3 loop spans 14 amino acids. Germline V gene sequence: CDR1 SGHDT, CDR2 YYEEEE. The V and J ends lost 2 bases and 7 bases respectively, with 10 bases between them. The DNA of the CDR3 is TGTGCCAGCAGCTTAAGGCGGGAAAATTCACCCCTCCACTTT. Translation gives CASSLRRENSPLHF.